This entry lists 18 T cell receptor beta chains sequenced from one sample in a study of CD8 T cells in acute hepatitis C reinfection. Method: immunoSEQ multiplex PCR; TCRdb's copy keeps in-frame clones and lacks some. The profile shows around 36,000 clones, around 85% of them singletons. Indicated time point: naive CD8 control sorted from an acute-time-point sample. The sample consisted of naive CD8+ T cells from PBMCs. The receptors derive from a young woman who spontaneously cleared hepatitis C infection.

The chain has TRBV19 and TRBJ1-5; D not certain. This CDR3 is built from 15 residues. Germline lookup yields CDR1 LNHDA and CDR2 SQIVND (reference sequence). V was pared by 4 bases and J by 4 bases, with 14 bases between. The CDR3 protein is CASSSTGLNNQPQHF. As DNA, the CDR3 is TGTGCCAGTAGTAGTACCGGGCTAAATAATCAGCCCCAGCATTTT.

This clone was seen once. The chain employs TRBV25-1 and TRBJ2-2; D is tentatively TRBD1 or TRBD2 (5 bases each). CDR3 length equals 17 residues. Germline V gives CDR1 MGHDK, CDR2 SYGVNS. Trimming took 1 base from V and 3 from J, leaving 15 bases between them. CDR3 DNA: TGTGCCAGCAGTGAATTTCCGGGGCTTGGGGACACCGGGGAGCTGTTTTTT. Its protein is CASSEFPGLGDTGELFF.

V is TRBV5-1 and J is TRBJ1-1; TRBD1 is a possible D gene (5 bases). Between the trimmed V and J ends, which lost 3 bases and 2 bases, there was a span of 20 bases. The CDR3 covers 17 residues. In germline, CDR1 is SGHRS, CDR2 YFSETQ. For the CDR3, the DNA is TGCGCCAGCAGCTACGGGACGGCCGTGGCACCAAACACTGAAGCTTTCTTT. It specifies CASSYGTAVAPNTEAFF.

The chain links TRBV4-1 to TRBJ2-4, with D possibly called TRBD1 or TRBD2 (6 bases each). CDR1 is MGHRA and CDR2 is YSYEKL in the germline V gene. The CDR3 spans 13 residues. The V end was cut by 5 bases, the J end by 15 bases, with 20 bases between. This chain's CDR3 is CASSTLLDSGRYF. The DNA for the CDR3 is TGCGCCAGCAGCACCCTCCTGGACAGCGGGCGGTACTTC.

The chain carries TRBV29-1 and TRBJ1-1, with a tentative D call TRBD1 (6 bases). V shed 4 bases and J shed 4 bases, with 10 bases lying between them. The CDR3 is 12 residues long. CDR1 is SQVTM, CDR2 ANQGSEA, per germline. This CDR3 reads CSVVEGGTEAFF. The CDR3 region has the DNA TGCAGCGTTGTTGAAGGGGGCACTGAAGCTTTCTTT.

The rearrangement joins TRBV6-5 to TRBJ2-7; D unclear. This CDR3 is 16 amino acids long. The germline V gene has CDR1 MNHEY and CDR2 SVGAGI. Between the trimmed V and J ends, which lost 2 bases and 0 bases, there was a span of 14 bases. This CDR3 is CASSYLTEPTSYEQYF. The DNA for the CDR3 is TGTGCCAGCAGTTACCTGACGGAGCCGACCTCCTACGAGCAGTACTTC.

This chain uses TRBV7-8 with TRBJ1-1, with 9 bases lining up with TRBD1. V gave up 10 bases and J gave up 8 bases; unmatched junction bases: 5. Germline V gene data show CDR1 as SGHVS and CDR2 as FQNEAQ. This CDR3 comprises 11 residues. The CDR3 DNA sequence: TGTGCCACCGCGGACAGGGGCGAAGCTTTCTTT. As protein: CATADRGEAFF.

DNA for the CDR3: TGTGCCACCTCTAGGGCGGACGGGGAGCTGTTTTTT. This codes for CATSRADGELFF. This chain connects TRBV6-6 to TRBJ2-2; no reliable D call. The germline V gene has CDR1 MNHNY and CDR2 SVGAGI (reference sequence). V shed 10 bases and J shed 7 bases, with 13 bases lying between them. The CDR3 sequence is 12 residues long.

The rearrangement uses TRBV6-6 and TRBJ1-5; D is unresolved. V was clipped by 0 bases and J by 1 base, with 10 bases between them. The V gene's germline CDR1 is MNHNY and CDR2 SVGAGI (reference sequence). The CDR3 totals 16 residues. DNA for the CDR3: TGTGCCAGCAGTTACTCGATATTGGGAAGCAATCAGCCCCAGCATTTT. It yields the protein CASSYSILGSNQPQHF.

The chain employs TRBV2 and TRBJ2-1; 7 nucleotides align to TRBD2. J was trimmed by 1 base and V by 3 bases; bases with no gene match: 12. The CDR3 spans 18 residues. Germline-derived CDR1 and CDR2 are SNHLY and FYNNEI. DNA of the CDR3: TGTGCCAGCAGTGAGCCGGCTAGCGGAGAATCTTCCTACAATGAGCAGTTCTTC. Encoded protein: CASSEPASGESSYNEQFF.

V usage is TRBV7-9 and J usage is TRBJ1-1; D perhaps matches TRBD1 (6 bases). Germline assignment: CDR1 SEHNR and CDR2 FQNEAQ (reference sequence). CDR3 length equals 12 residues. Trimming cost V 5 bases and J 7 bases, with 11 bases left between them. The CDR3 loop is CASSPGTFEAFF. The DNA for the CDR3 is TGTGCCAGCAGCCCAGGGACATTTGAAGCTTTCTTT.

The V gene is TRBV7-3, the J gene TRBJ2-1; 7 bases align to TRBD1. V lost 4 bases to trimming and J lost 8 bases; unmatched junction nucleotides: 5. Germline CDR1 is SGHTA and CDR2 is FQGTGA. This CDR3 spans 13 amino acids. In DNA form, the CDR3 reads TGTGCCAGCAGCTCAGACAGGGTATATGAGCAGTTCTTC. It yields the protein CASSSDRVYEQFF.

This clone was recorded a few times. The V gene is TRBV9, the J gene TRBJ2-7; possibly TRBD1 for D (6 bases). CDR3 length equals 15 residues. Germline V gene data show CDR1 as SGDLS and CDR2 as YYNGEE. V lost 0 bases, J lost 3 bases, and 13 bases lay in between. The CDR3 coding sequence is TGTGCCAGCAGCGTAGGATCTGGGGGCGGCTACGAGCAGTACTTC. Translating gives CASSVGSGGGYEQYF.

The V call is TRBV4-1, the J call TRBJ2-6; the match to TRBD1 covers 7 bases. CDR1 and CDR2 (germline): MGHRA, YSYEKL. This CDR3 contains 18 residues. The V and J ends lost 1 base and 1 base, in that order; junction bases with no gene match: 7. The CDR3 nucleotides are TGCGCCAGCAGCCAAGGTCCAGGGGGTTTATCTGGGGCCAACGTCCTGACTTTC. Translated: CASSQGPGGLSGANVLTF.

This sequence joins TRBV7-6 and TRBJ2-5; TRBD2 agrees at 11 bases. This CDR3 is 16 amino acids long. V was clipped by 2 bases and J by 1 base; unmatched bases: 3. Germline-derived CDR1 and CDR2 are SGHVS and FNYEAQ. The DNA for the CDR3 is TGTGCCAGCAGCTTACTCGGGACTAGCGGCCAAGAGACCCAGTACTTC. It encodes CASSLLGTSGQETQYF.

The chain couples TRBV27 to TRBJ2-1, with D perhaps matching TRBD1 or TRBD2 (5 bases each). With 4 bases removed from V and 14 bases from J, the gap between germline ends came to 15 bases. This CDR3 has 12 amino acids. From germline, CDR1 is MNHEY and CDR2 SMNVEV (reference sequence). Here the CDR3 reads CASSSSGTREFF. The CDR3 region has the DNA TGTGCCAGCAGTTCCTCCGGGACGAGGGAGTTCTTC.

This sequence joins TRBV7-3 and TRBJ2-2; 7 positions agree with TRBD2. V shed 5 bases and J 2 bases; nucleotides not matched to a gene: 11. CDR3 length: 17 amino acids. Per the germline V gene, CDR1 is SGHTA and CDR2 is FQGTGA. As DNA, the CDR3 is TGTGCCAGCAGCGCGCCTCCGACTAGCCCCAACACCGGGGAGCTGTTTTTT. Translation: CASSAPPTSPNTGELFF.

The rearrangement links TRBV7-6 to TRBJ2-3; TRBD1 matches 7 bases. J gave up 4 bases and V 4 bases, and 8 bases lay outside the gene matches. Germline V gene lookup returns CDR1 SGHVS and CDR2 FNYEAQ. The CDR3 runs to 15 residues. Here the CDR3 reads CASSYNTGVPDTQYF. CDR3 coding DNA: TGTGCCAGCAGCTACAATACAGGGGTGCCAGATACGCAGTATTTT.